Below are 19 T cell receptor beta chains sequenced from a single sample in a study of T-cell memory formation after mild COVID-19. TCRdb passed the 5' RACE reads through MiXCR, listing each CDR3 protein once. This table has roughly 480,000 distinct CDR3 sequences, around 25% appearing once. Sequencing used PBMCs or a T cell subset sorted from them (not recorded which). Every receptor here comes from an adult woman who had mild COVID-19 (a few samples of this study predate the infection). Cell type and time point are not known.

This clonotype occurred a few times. This chain's CDR3 is CASSIPAGVNQPQHF. CDR3 bases: TGTGCCAGTAGTATACCAGCCGGAGTCAATCAGCCCCAGCATTTT. J is TRBJ1-5 and V is TRBV19; D is unresolved. Germline CDR1 is LNHDA and CDR2 is SQIVND (reference sequence). V lost 2 bases to trimming and J lost 3 bases, with 11 bases between them. The length of the CDR3 is 15 residues.

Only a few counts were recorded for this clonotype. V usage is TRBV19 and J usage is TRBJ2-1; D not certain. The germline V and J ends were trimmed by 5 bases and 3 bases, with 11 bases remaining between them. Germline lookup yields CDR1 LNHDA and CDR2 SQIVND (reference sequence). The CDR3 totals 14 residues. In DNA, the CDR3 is TGTGCCAGTAGTGAGATGAAGGGCTACAATGAGCAGTTCTTC. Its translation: CASSEMKGYNEQFF.

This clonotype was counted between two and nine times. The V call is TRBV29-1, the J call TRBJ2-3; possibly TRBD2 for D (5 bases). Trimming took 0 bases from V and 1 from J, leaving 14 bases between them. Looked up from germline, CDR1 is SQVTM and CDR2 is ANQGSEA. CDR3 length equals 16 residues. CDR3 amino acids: CSVEDSGRLGTDTQYF. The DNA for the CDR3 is TGCAGCGTTGAAGATTCGGGAAGGCTAGGCACAGATACGCAGTATTTT.

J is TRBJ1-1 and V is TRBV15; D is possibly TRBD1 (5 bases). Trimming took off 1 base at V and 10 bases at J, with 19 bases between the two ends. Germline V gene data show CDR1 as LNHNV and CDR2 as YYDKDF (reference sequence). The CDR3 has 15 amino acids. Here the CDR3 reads CATSRVGTGDLGAFF. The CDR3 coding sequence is TGTGCCACCAGCAGAGTCGGGACGGGTGATCTGGGAGCTTTCTTT.

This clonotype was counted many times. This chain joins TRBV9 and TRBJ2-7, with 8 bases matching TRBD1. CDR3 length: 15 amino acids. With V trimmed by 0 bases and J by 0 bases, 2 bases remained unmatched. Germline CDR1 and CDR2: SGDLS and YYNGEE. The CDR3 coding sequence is TGTGCCAGCAGCGTAGATGGGACAGGCTCCTACGAGCAGTACTTC. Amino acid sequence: CASSVDGTGSYEQYF.

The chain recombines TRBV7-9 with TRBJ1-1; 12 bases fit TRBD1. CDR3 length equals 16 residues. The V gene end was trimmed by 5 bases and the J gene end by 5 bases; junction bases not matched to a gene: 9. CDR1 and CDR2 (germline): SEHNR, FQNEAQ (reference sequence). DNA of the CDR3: TGTGCCAGCAGCCGCCGGGACAGGGGGCGAGGGACTGAAGCTTTCTTT. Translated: CASSRRDRGRGTEAFF.

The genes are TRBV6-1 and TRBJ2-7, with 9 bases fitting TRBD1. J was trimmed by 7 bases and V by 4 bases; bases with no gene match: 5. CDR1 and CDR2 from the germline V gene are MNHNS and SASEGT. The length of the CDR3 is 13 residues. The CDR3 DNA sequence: TGTGCCAGCAGTGGGGACAGGGTCCGGGAGCAGTACTTC. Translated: CASSGDRVREQYF.

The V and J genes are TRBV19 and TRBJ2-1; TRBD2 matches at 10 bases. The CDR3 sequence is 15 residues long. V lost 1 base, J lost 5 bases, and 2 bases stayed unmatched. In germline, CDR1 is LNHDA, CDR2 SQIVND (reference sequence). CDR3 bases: TGTGCCAGTAGTATAGTAGCGGGAGGCGACAATGAGCAGTTCTTC. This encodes CASSIVAGGDNEQFF.

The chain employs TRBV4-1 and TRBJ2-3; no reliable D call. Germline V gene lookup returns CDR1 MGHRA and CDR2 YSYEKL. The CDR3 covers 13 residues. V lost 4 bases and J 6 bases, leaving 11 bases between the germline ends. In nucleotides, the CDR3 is TGCGCCAGCAGCCGCGCCCTGGGGGATACGCAGTATTTT. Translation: CASSRALGDTQYF.

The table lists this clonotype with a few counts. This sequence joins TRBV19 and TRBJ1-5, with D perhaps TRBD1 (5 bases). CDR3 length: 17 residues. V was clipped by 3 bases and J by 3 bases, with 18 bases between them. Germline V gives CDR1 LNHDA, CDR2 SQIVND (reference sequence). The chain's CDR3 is CASSISRGAGPNQPQHF. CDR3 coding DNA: TGTGCCAGTAGTATTTCCCGTGGGGCAGGTCCCAATCAGCCCCAGCATTTT.

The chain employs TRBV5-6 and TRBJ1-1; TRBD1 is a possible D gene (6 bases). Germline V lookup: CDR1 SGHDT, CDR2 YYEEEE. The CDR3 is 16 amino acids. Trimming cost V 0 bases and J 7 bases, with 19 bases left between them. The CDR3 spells CASSLESGALGGEAFF. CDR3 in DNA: TGTGCCAGCAGCTTGGAGTCAGGGGCACTCGGGGGTGAAGCTTTCTTT.

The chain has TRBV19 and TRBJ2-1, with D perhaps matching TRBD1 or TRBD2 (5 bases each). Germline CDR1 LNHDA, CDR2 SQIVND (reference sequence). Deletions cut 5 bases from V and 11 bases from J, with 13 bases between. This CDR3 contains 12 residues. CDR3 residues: CASSPTGTQQFF. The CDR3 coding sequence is TGTGCCAGTAGTCCTACCGGGACCCAGCAGTTCTTC.

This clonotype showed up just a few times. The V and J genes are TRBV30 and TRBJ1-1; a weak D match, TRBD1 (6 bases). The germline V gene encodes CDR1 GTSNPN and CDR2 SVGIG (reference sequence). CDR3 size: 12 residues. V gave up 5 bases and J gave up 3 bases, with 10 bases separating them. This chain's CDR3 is CAWGQGYTEAFF. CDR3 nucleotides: TGTGCCTGGGGTCAGGGGTACACTGAAGCTTTCTTT.

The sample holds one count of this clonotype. The CDR3 DNA follows: TGTGCCAGCAGTCCTCATACGAACACCGGGGAGCTGTTTTTT. It is translated as CASSPHTNTGELFF. V and J are TRBV12-3 or TRBV12-4 and TRBJ2-2; D not certain. The CDR3 sequence is 14 residues long. With 5 bases removed from V and 0 bases from J, the gap between germline ends came to 7 bases.

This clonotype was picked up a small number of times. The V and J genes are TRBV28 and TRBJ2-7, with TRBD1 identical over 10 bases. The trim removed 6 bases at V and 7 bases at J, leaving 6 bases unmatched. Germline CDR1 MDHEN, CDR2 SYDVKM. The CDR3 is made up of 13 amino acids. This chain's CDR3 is CASRRQGAGEQYF. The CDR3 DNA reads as TGTGCCAGCAGGCGACAGGGGGCGGGGGAGCAGTACTTC.

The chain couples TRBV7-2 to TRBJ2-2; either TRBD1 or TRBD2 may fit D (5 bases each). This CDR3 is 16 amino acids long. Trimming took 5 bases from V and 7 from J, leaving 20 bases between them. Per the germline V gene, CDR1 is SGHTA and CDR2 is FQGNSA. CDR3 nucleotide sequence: TGTGCCAGCAGCATTAACCGGGACGCGCGGCTCGGGGAGCTGTTTTTT. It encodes CASSINRDARLGELFF.

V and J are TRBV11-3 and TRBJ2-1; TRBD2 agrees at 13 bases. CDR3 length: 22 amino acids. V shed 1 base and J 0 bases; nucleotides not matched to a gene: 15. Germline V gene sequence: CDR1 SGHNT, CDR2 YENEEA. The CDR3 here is CASSLVPGGGLAGVSSYNEQFF. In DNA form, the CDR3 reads TGTGCCAGCAGCTTAGTGCCGGGAGGCGGACTAGCGGGAGTTAGCTCCTACAATGAGCAGTTCTTC.

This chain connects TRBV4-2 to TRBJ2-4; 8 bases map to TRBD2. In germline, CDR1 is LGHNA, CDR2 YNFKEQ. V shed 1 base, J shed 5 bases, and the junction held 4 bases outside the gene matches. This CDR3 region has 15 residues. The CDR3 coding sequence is TGTGCCAGCAGCCAAGGGGCGGGGGGTCAAAACATTCAGTACTTC. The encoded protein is CASSQGAGGQNIQYF.

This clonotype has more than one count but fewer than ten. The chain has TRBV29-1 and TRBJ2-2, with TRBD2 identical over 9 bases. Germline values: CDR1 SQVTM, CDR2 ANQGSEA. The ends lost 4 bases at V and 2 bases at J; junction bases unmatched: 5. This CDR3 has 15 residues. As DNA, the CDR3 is TGCAGCGTTGTGGTAGCGGGGGCTAACACCGGGGAGCTGTTTTTT. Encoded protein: CSVVVAGANTGELFF.